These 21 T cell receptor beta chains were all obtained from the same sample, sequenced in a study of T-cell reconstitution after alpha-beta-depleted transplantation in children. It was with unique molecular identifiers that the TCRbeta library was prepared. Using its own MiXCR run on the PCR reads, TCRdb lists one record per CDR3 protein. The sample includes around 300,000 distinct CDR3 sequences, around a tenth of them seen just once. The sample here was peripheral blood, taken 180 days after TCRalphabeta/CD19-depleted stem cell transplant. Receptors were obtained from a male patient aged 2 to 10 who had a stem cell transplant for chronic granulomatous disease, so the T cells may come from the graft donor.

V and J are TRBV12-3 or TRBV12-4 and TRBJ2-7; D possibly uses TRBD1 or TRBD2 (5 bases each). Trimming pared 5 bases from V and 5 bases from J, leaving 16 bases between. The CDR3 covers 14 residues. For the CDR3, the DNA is TGTGCCAGCAGTCAACACGGGACGAAAAACGAGCAGTACTTC. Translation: CASSQHGTKNEQYF.

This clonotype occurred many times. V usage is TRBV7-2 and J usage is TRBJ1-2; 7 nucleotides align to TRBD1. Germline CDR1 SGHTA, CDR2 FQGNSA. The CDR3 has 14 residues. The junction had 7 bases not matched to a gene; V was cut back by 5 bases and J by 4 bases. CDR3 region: CASSGQGGSYGYTF. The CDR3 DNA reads TGTGCCAGCAGCGGTCAGGGGGGAAGCTATGGCTACACCTTC.

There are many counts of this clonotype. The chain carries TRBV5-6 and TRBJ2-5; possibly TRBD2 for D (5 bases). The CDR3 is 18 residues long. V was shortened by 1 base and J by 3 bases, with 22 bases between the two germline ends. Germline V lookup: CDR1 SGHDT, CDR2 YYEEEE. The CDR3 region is CASSLYRTTWRSEETQYF. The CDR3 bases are TGTGCCAGCAGCTTGTACCGGACCACCTGGAGGAGTGAAGAGACCCAGTACTTC.

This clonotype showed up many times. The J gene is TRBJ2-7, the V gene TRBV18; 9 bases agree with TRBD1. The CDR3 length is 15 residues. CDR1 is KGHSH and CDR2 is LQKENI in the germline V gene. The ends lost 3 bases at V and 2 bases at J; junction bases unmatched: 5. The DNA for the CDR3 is TGTGCCAGCTCACCGGGACAGGGTTCCACCTACGAGCAGTACTTC. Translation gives CASSPGQGSTYEQYF.

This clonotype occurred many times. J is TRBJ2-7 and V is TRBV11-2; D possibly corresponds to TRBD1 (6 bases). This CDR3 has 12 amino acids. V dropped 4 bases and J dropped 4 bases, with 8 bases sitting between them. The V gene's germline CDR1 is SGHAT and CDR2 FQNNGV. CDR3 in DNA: TGTGCCAGCAGCTCCACAGGGTACGAGCAGTACTTC. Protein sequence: CASSSTGYEQYF.

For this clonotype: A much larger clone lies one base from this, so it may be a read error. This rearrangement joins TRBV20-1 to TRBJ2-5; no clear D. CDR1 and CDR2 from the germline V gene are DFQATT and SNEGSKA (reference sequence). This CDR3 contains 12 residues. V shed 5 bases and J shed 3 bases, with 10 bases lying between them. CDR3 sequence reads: CSAAGDKETQYF. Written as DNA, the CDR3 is TGCAGTGCTGCCGGAGACAAAGAGACCCAGTACTTC.

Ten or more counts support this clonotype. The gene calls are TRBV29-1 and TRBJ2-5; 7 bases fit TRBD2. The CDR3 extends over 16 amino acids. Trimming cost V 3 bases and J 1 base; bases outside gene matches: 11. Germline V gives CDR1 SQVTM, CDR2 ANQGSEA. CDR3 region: CSVEGGPSGLQETQYF. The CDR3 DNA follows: TGCAGCGTTGAGGGAGGGCCTAGCGGACTCCAAGAGACCCAGTACTTC.

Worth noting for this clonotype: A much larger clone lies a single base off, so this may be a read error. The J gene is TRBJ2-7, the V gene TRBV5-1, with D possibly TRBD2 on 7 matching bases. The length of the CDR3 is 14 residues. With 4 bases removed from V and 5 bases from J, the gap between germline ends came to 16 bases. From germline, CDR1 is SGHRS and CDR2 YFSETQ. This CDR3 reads CASSIDGGLDEQYF. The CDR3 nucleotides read TGCGCCAGCAGCATAGACGGGGGGCTGGACGAGCAGTACTTC.

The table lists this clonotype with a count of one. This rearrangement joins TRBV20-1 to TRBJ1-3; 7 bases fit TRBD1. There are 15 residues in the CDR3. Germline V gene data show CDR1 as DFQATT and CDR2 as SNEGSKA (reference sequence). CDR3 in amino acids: CFSRQGPSSGNTIYF. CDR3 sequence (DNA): TGCTTTTCTCGACAGGGCCCGAGCTCTGGAAACACCATATATTTT.

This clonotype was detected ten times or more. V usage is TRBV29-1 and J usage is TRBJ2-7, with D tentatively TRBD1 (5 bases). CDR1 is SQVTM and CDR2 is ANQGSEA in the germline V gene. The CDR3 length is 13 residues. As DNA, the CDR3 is TGCACCGTCTACAGGTCTAGCTCCTACGAGCAGTACTTC. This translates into CTVYRSSSYEQYF.

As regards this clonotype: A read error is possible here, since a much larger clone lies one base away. Here the CDR3 reads CSVRGSERDSDTQYF. The CDR3 DNA is TGCAGTGTTAGAGGGTCCGAGCGGGATTCAGATACGCAGTATTTT. The chain joins TRBV20-1 to TRBJ2-3; 7 positions agree with TRBD2. CDR1 is DFQATT, CDR2 SNEGSKA, per germline (reference sequence). The CDR3 has 15 amino acids.

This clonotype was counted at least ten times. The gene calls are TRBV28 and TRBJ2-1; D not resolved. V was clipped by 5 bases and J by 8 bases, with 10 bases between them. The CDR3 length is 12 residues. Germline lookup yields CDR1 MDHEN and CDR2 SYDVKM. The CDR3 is CASSPQLDEQFF. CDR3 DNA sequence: TGTGCCAGCAGTCCCCAATTGGATGAGCAGTTCTTC.

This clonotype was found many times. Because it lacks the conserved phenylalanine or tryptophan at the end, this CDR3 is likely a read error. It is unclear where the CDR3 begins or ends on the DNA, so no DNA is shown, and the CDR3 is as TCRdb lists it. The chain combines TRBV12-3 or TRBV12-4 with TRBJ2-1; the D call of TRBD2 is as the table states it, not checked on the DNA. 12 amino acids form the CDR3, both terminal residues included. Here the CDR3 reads CASKNAGTSVVG.

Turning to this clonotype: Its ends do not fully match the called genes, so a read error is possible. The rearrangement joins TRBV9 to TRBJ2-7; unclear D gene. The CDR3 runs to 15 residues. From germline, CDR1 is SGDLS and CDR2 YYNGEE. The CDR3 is CASNVATSYSYEHYF. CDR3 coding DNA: TGTGCCAGCAACGTAGCCACAAGCTACTCCTACGAGCACTACTTC.

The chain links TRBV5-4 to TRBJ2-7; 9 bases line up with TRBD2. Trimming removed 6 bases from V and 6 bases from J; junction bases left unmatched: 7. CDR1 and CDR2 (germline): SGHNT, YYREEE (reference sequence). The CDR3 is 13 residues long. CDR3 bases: TGTGCCAGCAACCATGAGGGACTAGCCGAGCAGTACTTC. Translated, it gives CASNHEGLAEQYF.

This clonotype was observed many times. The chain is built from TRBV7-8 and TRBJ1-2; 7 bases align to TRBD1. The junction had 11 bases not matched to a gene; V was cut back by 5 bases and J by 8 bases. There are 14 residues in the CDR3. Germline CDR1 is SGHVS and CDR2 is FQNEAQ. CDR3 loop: CASSKYRTGEGYTF. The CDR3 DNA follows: TGTGCCAGCAGCAAGTACCGGACAGGAGAAGGCTACACCTTC.

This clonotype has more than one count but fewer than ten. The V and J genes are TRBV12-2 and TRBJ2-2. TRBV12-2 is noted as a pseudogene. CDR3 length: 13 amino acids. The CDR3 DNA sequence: TGTGCAAGTCGCTTGGGGAACACCGGGGAGCTGTTTTTT. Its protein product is CASRLGNTGELFF.

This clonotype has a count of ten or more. DNA of the CDR3: TGTGCCAGCAGTCGGGGACAGGGGGACCAAAAGTCCCAGTACTTC. Translated: CASSRGQGDQKSQYF. The chain recombines TRBV6-1 with TRBJ2-5; 11 bases map to TRBD1. V was pared by 5 bases and J by 9 bases, with 11 bases of the junction left unmatched. This CDR3 has 15 amino acids. Germline V gives CDR1 MNHNS, CDR2 SASEGT.

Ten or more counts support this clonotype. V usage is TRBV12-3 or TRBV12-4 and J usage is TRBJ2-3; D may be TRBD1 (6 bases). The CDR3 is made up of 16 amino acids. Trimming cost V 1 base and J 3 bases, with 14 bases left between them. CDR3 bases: TGTGCCAGCAGTTTAGGTGCGGGCAGGGGAACAGATACGCAGTATTTT. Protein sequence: CASSLGAGRGTDTQYF.

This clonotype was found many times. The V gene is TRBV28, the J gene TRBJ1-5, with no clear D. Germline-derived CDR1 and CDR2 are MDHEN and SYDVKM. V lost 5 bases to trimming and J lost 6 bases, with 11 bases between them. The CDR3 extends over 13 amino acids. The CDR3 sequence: CASSILLGQPQHF. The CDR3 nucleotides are TGTGCCAGCAGTATACTTTTGGGTCAGCCCCAGCATTTT.

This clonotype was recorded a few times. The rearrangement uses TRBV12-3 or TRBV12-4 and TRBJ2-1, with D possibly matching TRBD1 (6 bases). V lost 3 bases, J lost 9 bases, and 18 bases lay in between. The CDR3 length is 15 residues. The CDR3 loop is CASSFQGTGLGEQFF. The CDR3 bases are TGTGCCAGCAGTTTTCAGGGGACGGGGCTCGGTGAGCAGTTCTTC.